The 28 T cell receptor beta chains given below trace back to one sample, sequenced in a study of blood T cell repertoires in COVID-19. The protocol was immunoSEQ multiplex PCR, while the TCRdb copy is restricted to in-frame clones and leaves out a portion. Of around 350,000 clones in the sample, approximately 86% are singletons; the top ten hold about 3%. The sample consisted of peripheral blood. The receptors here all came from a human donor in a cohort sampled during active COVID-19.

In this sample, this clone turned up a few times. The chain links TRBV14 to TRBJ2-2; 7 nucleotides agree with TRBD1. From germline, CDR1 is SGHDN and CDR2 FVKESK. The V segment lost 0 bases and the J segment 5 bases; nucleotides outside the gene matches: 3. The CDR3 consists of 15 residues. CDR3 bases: TGTGCCAGCAGCCAAGAGATACAGGGGACCGGGGAGCTGTTTTTT. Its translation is CASSQEIQGTGELFF.

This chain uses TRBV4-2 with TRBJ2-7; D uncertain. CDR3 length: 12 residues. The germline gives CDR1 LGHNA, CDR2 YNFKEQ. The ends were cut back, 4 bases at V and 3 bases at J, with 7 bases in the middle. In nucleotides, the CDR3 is TGTGCCAGCAGCCCAGGAAGCTACGAGCAGTACTTC. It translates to CASSPGSYEQYF.

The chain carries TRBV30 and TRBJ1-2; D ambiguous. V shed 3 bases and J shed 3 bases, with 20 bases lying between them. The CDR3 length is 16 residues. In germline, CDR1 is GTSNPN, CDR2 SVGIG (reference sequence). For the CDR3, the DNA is TGTGCCTGGAGACGGGTATTCGACCCACGAGACTATGGCTACACCTTC. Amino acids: CAWRRVFDPRDYGYTF.

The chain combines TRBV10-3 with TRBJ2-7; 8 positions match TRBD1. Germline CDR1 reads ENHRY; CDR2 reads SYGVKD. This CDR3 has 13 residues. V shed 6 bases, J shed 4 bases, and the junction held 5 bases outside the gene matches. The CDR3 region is CAIRGGQGYEQYF. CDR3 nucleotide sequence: TGTGCCATCAGGGGTGGACAGGGATACGAGCAGTACTTC.

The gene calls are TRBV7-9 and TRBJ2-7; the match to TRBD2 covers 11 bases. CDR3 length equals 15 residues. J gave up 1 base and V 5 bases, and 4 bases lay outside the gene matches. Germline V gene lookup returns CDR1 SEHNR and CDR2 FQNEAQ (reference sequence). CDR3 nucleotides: TGTGCCAGCAGCCCTGGACTAGCGGGTTCCTACGAGCAGTACTTC. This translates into CASSPGLAGSYEQYF.

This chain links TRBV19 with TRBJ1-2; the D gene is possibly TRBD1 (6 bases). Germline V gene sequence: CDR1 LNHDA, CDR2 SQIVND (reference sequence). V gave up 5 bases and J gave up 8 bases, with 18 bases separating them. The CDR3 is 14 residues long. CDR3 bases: TGTGCCAGTAGTGCAAACAGGGATTCTGGGGGCTACACCTTC. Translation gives CASSANRDSGGYTF. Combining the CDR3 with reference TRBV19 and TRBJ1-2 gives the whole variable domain DGGITQSPKYLFRKEGQNVTLSCEQNLNHDAMYWYRQDPGQGLRLIYYSQIVNDFQKGDIAEGYSVSREKKESFPLTVTSAQKNPTAFYLCASSANRDSGGYTFGSGTRLTVV.

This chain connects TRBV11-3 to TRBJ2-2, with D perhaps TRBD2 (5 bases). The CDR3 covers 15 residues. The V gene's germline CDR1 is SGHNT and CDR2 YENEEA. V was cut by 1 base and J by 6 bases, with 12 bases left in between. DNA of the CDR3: TGTGCCAGCAGCTTAGCCCCCGACGGGGCCGGGGAGCTGTTTTTT. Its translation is CASSLAPDGAGELFF.

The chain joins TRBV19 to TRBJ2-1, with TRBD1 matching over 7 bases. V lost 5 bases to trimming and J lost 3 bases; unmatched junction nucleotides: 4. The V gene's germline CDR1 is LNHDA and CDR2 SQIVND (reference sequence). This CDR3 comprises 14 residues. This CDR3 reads CASSPRTGYNEQFF. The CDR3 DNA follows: TGTGCCAGTAGTCCCCGGACAGGCTACAATGAGCAGTTCTTC.

CDR3 sequence: CASSQGGEGSYEQYF. The CDR3 DNA is TGTGCCAGCAGCCAAGGGGGGGAGGGGTCCTACGAGCAGTACTTC. The chain has TRBV5-4 and TRBJ2-7; D is perhaps TRBD2 (7 bases). The V gene's germline CDR1 is SGHNT and CDR2 YYREEE (reference sequence). CDR3 length: 15 amino acids. The V end lost 4 bases, the J end lost 1 base, and 15 bases lay between the germline ends.

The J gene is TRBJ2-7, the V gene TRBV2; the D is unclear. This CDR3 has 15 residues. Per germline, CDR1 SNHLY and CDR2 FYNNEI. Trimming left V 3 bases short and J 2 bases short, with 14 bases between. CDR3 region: CASSDALTTTYEQYF. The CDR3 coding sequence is TGTGCCAGCAGTGATGCCTTAACTACAACCTACGAGCAGTACTTC.

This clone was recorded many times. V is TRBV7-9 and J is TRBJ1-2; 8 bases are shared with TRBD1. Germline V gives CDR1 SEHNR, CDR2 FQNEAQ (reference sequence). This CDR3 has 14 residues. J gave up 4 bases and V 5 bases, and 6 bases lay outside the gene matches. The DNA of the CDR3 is TGTGCCAGCAGCCGGACAGGGCCCAGCTATGGCTACACCTTC. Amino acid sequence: CASSRTGPSYGYTF.

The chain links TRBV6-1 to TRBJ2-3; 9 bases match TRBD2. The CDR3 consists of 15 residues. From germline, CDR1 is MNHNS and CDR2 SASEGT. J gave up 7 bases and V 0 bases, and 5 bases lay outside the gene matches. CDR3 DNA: TGTGCCAGCAGTGAAGCACTAGCGGGTAGTAATACGCAGTATTTT. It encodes CASSEALAGSNTQYF.

The DNA for the CDR3 is TGTGCCAGCAGCTTAGAGCTGCAGACTTATAATGAAAAACTGTTTTTT. Translated: CASSLELQTYNEKLFF. The rearrangement links TRBV7-9 to TRBJ1-4; D uncertain. Between the trimmed V and J ends, which lost 1 base and 4 bases, there was a span of 13 bases. The CDR3 is 16 residues long. CDR1 is SEHNR, CDR2 FQNEAQ, per germline (reference sequence).

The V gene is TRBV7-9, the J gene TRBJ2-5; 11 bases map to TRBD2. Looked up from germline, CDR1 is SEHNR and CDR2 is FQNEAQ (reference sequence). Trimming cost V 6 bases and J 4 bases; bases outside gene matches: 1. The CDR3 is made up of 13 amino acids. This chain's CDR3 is CASRGTSGETQYF. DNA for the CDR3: TGTGCCAGCAGGGGGACTAGCGGAGAGACCCAGTACTTC.

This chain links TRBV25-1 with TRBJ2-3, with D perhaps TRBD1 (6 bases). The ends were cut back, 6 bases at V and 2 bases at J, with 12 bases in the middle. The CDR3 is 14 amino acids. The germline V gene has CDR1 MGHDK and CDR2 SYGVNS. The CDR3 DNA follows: TGTGCCAGCAGCTCAGGGGCCTACACAGATACGCAGTATTTT. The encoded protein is CASSSGAYTDTQYF.

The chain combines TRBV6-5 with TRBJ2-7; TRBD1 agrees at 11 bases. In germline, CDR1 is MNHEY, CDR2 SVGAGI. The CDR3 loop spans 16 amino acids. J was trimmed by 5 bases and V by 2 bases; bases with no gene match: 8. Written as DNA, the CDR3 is TGTGCCAGCAGTTACCGAGGGACAGGGGGATCAGACGAGCAGTACTTC. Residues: CASSYRGTGGSDEQYF.

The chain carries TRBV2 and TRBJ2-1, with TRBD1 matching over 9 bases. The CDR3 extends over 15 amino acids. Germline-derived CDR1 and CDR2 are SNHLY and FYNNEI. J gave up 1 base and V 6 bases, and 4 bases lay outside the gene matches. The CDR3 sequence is CASRRDRVSYNEQFF. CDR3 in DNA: TGTGCCAGCAGGAGGGACAGGGTGTCCTACAATGAGCAGTTCTTC.

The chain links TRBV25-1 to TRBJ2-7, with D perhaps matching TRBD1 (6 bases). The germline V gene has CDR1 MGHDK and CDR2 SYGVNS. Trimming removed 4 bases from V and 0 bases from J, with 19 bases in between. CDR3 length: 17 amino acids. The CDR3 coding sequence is TGTGCCAGCAGTGCGAACTCCCACAGGGTAAGCTCCTACGAGCAGTACTTC. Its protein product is CASSANSHRVSSYEQYF.

The CDR3 region has the DNA TGTGCCTGGAGCCGACTAGGTGAAGCTTTCTTT. This gives the protein CAWSRLGEAFF. The chain carries TRBV30 and TRBJ1-1; D remains unclear. CDR3 length equals 11 residues. Per germline, CDR1 GTSNPN and CDR2 SVGIG (reference sequence). The V and J ends lost 3 bases and 7 bases respectively, with 9 bases between them.

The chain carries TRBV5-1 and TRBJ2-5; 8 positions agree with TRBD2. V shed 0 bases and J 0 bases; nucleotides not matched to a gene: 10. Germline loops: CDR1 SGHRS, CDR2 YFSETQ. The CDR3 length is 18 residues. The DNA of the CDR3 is TGCGCCAGCAGCTTGGAGCCTACTAGCGGACCGTACCAAGAGACCCAGTACTTC. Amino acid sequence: CASSLEPTSGPYQETQYF.

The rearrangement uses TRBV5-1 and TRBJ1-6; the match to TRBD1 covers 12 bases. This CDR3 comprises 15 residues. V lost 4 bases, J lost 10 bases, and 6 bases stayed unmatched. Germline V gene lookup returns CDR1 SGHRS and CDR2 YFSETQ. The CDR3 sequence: CASSGDRGRGSPLHF. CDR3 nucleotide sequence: TGCGCCAGCAGCGGGGACAGGGGGCGCGGGTCACCCCTCCACTTT.

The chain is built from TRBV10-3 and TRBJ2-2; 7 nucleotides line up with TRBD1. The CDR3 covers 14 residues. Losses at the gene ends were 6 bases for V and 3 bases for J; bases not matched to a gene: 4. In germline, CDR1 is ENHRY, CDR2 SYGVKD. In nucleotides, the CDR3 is TGTGCCATCAGAGAACAGGGGCACACCGGGGAGCTGTTTTTT. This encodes CAIREQGHTGELFF.

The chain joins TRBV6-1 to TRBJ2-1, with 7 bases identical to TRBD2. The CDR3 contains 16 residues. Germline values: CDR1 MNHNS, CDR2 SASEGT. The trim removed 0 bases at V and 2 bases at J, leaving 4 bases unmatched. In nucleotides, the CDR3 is TGTGCCAGCAGTGAAGCGGGAGGGAGGGCCTACAATGAGCAGTTCTTC. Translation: CASSEAGGRAYNEQFF.

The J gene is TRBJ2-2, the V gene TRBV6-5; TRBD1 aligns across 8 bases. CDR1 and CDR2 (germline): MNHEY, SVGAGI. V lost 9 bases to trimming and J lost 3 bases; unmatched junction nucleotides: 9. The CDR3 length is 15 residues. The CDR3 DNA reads TGTGCCAGTTCCGGACAGGGTTTATACACCGGGGAGCTGTTTTTT. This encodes CASSGQGLYTGELFF.

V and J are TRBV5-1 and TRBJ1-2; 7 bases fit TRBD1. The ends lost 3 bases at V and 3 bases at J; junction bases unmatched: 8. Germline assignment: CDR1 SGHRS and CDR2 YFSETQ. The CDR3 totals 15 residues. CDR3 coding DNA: TGCGCCAGCAGCTGGGGACAGCGGAACGACTATGGCTACACCTTC. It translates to CASSWGQRNDYGYTF.

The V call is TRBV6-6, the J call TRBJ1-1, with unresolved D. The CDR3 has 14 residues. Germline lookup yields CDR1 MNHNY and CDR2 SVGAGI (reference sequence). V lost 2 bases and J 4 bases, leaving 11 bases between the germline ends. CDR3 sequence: CASSYDGMGTEAFF. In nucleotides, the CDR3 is TGTGCCAGCAGTTACGACGGGATGGGCACTGAAGCTTTCTTT.

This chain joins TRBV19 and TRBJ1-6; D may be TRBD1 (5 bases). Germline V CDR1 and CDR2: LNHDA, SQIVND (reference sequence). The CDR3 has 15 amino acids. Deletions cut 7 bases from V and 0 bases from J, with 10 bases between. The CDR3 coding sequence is TGTGCCAGTAAGGGGCTTAGCTCCTATAATTCACCCCTCCACTTT. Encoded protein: CASKGLSSYNSPLHF.

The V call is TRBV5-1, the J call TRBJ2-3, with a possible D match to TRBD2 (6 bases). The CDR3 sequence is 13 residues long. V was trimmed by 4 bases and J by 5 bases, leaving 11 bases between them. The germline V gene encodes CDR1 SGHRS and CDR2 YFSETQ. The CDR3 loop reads CASSPGLQDTQYF. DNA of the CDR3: TGCGCCAGCAGCCCGGGACTCCAAGATACGCAGTATTTT.